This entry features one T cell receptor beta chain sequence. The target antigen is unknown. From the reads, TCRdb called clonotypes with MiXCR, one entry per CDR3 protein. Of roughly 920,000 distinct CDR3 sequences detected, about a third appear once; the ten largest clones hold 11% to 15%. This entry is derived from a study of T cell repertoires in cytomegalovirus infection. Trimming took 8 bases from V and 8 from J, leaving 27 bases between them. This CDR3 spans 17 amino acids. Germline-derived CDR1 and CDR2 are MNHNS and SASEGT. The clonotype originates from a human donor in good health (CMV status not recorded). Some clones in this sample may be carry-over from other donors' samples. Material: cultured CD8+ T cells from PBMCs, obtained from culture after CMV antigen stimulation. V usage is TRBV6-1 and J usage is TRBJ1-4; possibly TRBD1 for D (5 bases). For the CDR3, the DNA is TGTGCCAGCCTCGGCTCTGGACCGGGGACCATCGAAGAAAAACTGTTTTTT. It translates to CASLGSGPGTIEEKLFF.